Presented here are 27 T cell receptor beta chains from one specimen sequenced in a study of OX40 agonist ivuxolimab in advanced cancers. TCRdb's copy holds only in-frame clones and misses some; the assay was immunoSEQ multiplex PCR. The data contain about 83,000 clones, roughly 80% of them singletons. Specimen: CD4+ or CD8+ T cells sorted from blood, collected in a trial of the OX40 agonist ivuxolimab. The receptors stem from an adult with an advanced solid tumor such as melanoma, head and neck, liver or kidney cancer.

V usage is TRBV5-1 and J usage is TRBJ2-1; 11 nucleotides match TRBD2. The CDR3 has 15 residues. J gave up 2 bases and V 2 bases, and 0 bases lay outside the gene matches. Germline V gene sequence: CDR1 SGHRS, CDR2 YFSETQ. The CDR3 reads CASSFSGGAYNEQFF. In DNA form, the CDR3 reads TGCGCCAGCAGCTTTAGCGGGGGGGCCTACAATGAGCAGTTCTTC.

The chain recombines TRBV28 with TRBJ1-5; no firm D call. Trimming pared 6 bases from V and 2 bases from J, leaving 17 bases between. Per germline, CDR1 MDHEN and CDR2 SYDVKM. CDR3 length equals 16 residues. The CDR3 spells CASSNRVGRRNQPQHF. DNA for the CDR3: TGTGCCAGCAGCAACCGAGTCGGGCGTCGCAATCAGCCCCAGCATTTT.

The V and J genes are TRBV5-6 and TRBJ2-5, with TRBD1 as a possible D gene (6 bases). The CDR3 runs to 14 residues. The V gene's germline CDR1 is SGHDT and CDR2 YYEEEE. Trimming stripped 5 bases from V and 1 base from J, with 12 bases between. DNA for the CDR3: TGTGCCAGCAGTCTCAGGGGTGGCCAAGAGACCCAGTACTTC. It specifies CASSLRGGQETQYF.

This chain joins TRBV7-9 and TRBJ2-7; D possibly uses TRBD1 or TRBD2 (5 bases each). This CDR3 region has 12 residues. From germline, CDR1 is SEHNR and CDR2 FQNEAQ (reference sequence). The V gene lost 3 bases and the J gene lost 3 bases, with 6 bases spanning the gap. This CDR3 reads CASSLGDYEQYF. Written as DNA, the CDR3 is TGTGCCAGCAGCTTGGGGGACTACGAGCAGTACTTC.

The chain couples TRBV5-1 to TRBJ1-6, with 11 bases fitting TRBD1. Germline V CDR1 and CDR2: SGHRS, YFSETQ. V lost 4 bases and J lost 6; bases outside the gene matches: 3. The CDR3 extends over 15 amino acids. The DNA for the CDR3 is TGCGCCAGCAGCAAGGGACAGGGGGTTAATTCACCCCTCCACTTT. This translates into CASSKGQGVNSPLHF.

The rearrangement links TRBV19 to TRBJ1-2, with a possible D match to TRBD1 (5 bases). CDR1 is LNHDA, CDR2 SQIVND, per germline (reference sequence). The CDR3 loop spans 15 amino acids. Trimming removed 3 bases at V and 4 bases at J, with 15 bases between. As DNA, the CDR3 is TGTGCCAGTAGTATTAGCACAGGAAGGCGCTATGGCTACACCTTC. Translation: CASSISTGRRYGYTF.

The chain is built from TRBV28 and TRBJ2-7; D is perhaps TRBD2 (5 bases). CDR1 and CDR2 (germline): MDHEN, SYDVKM. The CDR3 loop spans 15 amino acids. V lost 7 bases to trimming and J lost 1 base, with 17 bases between them. CDR3 DNA: TGTGCCAGCAACATATGGTCTGAGGGTTCCTACGAGCAGTACTTC. Translation gives CASNIWSEGSYEQYF.

CDR3 DNA: TGTGCCAGCGGAGATACAGATACGCAGTATTTT. Protein product: CASGDTDTQYF. The V gene is TRBV7-9, the J gene TRBJ2-3; D is unresolved. The V end lost 8 bases, the J end lost 3 bases, and 6 bases lay between the germline ends. Germline V CDR1 and CDR2: SEHNR, FQNEAQ (reference sequence). This CDR3 spans 11 amino acids.

This chain uses TRBV7-2 with TRBJ1-2; D might be TRBD1 (6 bases). Trimming left V 6 bases short and J 3 bases short, with 11 bases between. The CDR3 extends over 13 amino acids. Germline V gene sequence: CDR1 SGHTA, CDR2 FQGNSA. The CDR3 DNA reads as TGTGCCAGCAGAAAACCAGGGGACTATGGCTACACCTTC. It is translated as CASRKPGDYGYTF.

The chain links TRBV5-6 to TRBJ2-2; 9 bases match TRBD1. J gave up 5 bases and V 2 bases, and 4 bases lay outside the gene matches. CDR1 is SGHDT and CDR2 is YYEEEE in the germline V gene. This CDR3 contains 15 residues. CDR3 nucleotides: TGTGCCAGCAGCTTCGGGACAGGGAGGACCGGGGAGCTGTTTTTT. It encodes CASSFGTGRTGELFF.

This chain joins TRBV19 and TRBJ1-5; D possibly corresponds to TRBD1 (6 bases). This CDR3 is built from 17 residues. Germline assignment: CDR1 LNHDA and CDR2 SQIVND (reference sequence). V dropped 7 bases and J dropped 2 bases, with 21 bases sitting between them. CDR3 amino acids: CASTETGYGVGNQPQHF. The CDR3 coding sequence is TGTGCCAGTACCGAAACAGGGTACGGTGTTGGCAATCAGCCCCAGCATTTT.

The chain links TRBV6-1 to TRBJ1-1; D remains unclear. Germline lookup yields CDR1 MNHNS and CDR2 SASEGT. The CDR3 spans 14 residues. The V and J ends lost 1 base and 11 bases respectively, with 17 bases between them. The CDR3 DNA reads as TGTGCCAGCAGTGAAGTCAGACTATTGGTTGGCGCTTTCTTT. This encodes CASSEVRLLVGAFF.

In the case of this clone: Different DNA sequences within this sample yield the same CDR3. The chain couples TRBV4-2 to TRBJ2-3; 8 nucleotides align to TRBD2. The CDR3 extends over 15 amino acids. Germline V gene data show CDR1 as LGHNA and CDR2 as YNFKEQ. J gave up 2 bases and V 1 base, and 2 bases lay outside the gene matches. The CDR3 here is CASSQGGGHTDTQYF. CDR3 sequence (DNA): TGTGCCAGCAGCCAAGGCGGGGGGCACACAGATACGCAGTATTTT.

This clone was recorded a few times. The chain carries TRBV5-1 and TRBJ1-1; D unclear. Trimming stripped 4 bases from V and 2 bases from J, with 9 bases between. There are 13 residues in the CDR3. Germline CDR1 SGHRS, CDR2 YFSETQ. CDR3 DNA sequence: TGCGCCAGCAGCCTATTCGGAAACACTGAAGCTTTCTTT. Translation: CASSLFGNTEAFF. The full variable domain, its missing parts supplied by reference TRBV5-1 and TRBJ1-1, is KAGVTQTPRYLIKTRGQQVTLSCSPISGHRSVSWYQQTPGQGLQFLFEYFSETQRNKGNFPGRFSGRQFSNSRSEMNVSTLELGDSALYLCASSLFGNTEAFFGQGTRLTVV.

V usage is TRBV7-9 and J usage is TRBJ2-6, with a possible D match to TRBD1 (5 bases). This CDR3 is 15 amino acids long. Trimming removed 3 bases from V and 2 bases from J, with 8 bases in between. In germline, CDR1 is SEHNR, CDR2 FQNEAQ (reference sequence). The CDR3 region has the DNA TGTGCCAGCAGCTTGGCAGGGACTGGGGCCAACGTCCTGACTTTC. Translating it yields CASSLAGTGANVLTF.

The V gene is TRBV2, the J gene TRBJ2-7, with TRBD1 matching 7 bases. The germline V gene encodes CDR1 SNHLY and CDR2 FYNNEI. The V gene end was trimmed by 3 bases and the J gene end by 6 bases; junction bases not matched to a gene: 11. The CDR3 loop spans 15 amino acids. The CDR3 DNA is TGTGCCAGCAGTGACCTAGAGACGGGACAGACCGAGCAGTACTTC. This encodes CASSDLETGQTEQYF. Together with reference TRBV2 and TRBJ2-7, the CDR3 gives the full variable domain: EPEVTQTPSHQVTQMGQEVILRCVPISNHLYFYWYRQILGQKVEFLVSFYNNEISEKSEIFDDQFSVERPDGSNFTLKIRSTKLEDSAMYFCASSDLETGQTEQYFGPGTRLTVT.

The rearrangement uses TRBV5-4 and TRBJ2-5; the D gene is possibly TRBD2 (7 bases). The V end lost 4 bases, the J end lost 6 bases, and 19 bases lay between the germline ends. The CDR3 has 15 residues. Germline CDR1 and CDR2: SGHNT and YYREEE (reference sequence). The CDR3 spells CASSVGPGEGKTQYF. As DNA, the CDR3 is TGTGCCAGCAGCGTGGGTCCAGGGGAGGGAAAGACCCAGTACTTC.

The table lists this clone with a count of one. The genes are TRBV28 and TRBJ1-2, with TRBD1 identical over 12 bases. Germline CDR1 and CDR2: MDHEN and SYDVKM. The CDR3 runs 17 residues. V lost 6 bases and J lost 0; bases outside the gene matches: 8. Written as DNA, the CDR3 is TGTGCCAGCAGAACCCCGGGACAGGGGGCCACTAACTATGGCTACACCTTC. Protein product: CASRTPGQGATNYGYTF.

This clone was picked up a small number of times. This chain uses TRBV19 with TRBJ1-1; 9 bases are a match to TRBD1. CDR3 length equals 14 residues. J lost 5 bases, V lost 1 base, and 2 bases had no gene match. Per germline, CDR1 LNHDA and CDR2 SQIVND (reference sequence). Written as DNA, the CDR3 is TGTGCCAGTAGTATAGGGACAGGGGAGACTGAAGCTTTCTTT. As protein: CASSIGTGETEAFF.

This clone was recorded only once. The chain recombines TRBV6-1 with TRBJ2-1; D may be TRBD1 (6 bases). Germline CDR1 MNHNS, CDR2 SASEGT. This CDR3 comprises 14 residues. The germline V and J ends were trimmed by 7 bases and 4 bases, with 14 bases remaining between them. In DNA form, the CDR3 reads TGTGCCAGCACGTGGGGGCCTAATTACAATGAGCAGTTCTTC. Its protein is CASTWGPNYNEQFF.

V usage is TRBV19 and J usage is TRBJ1-2; D is perhaps TRBD1 (5 bases). V lost 6 bases, J lost 9 bases, and 11 bases lay in between. From germline, CDR1 is LNHDA and CDR2 SQIVND (reference sequence). This CDR3 contains 11 residues. For the CDR3, the DNA is TGTGCCAGTAGGCAGGTGGACAGCTACACCTTC. It specifies CASRQVDSYTF.

This rearrangement joins TRBV28 to TRBJ1-2; D is ambiguous. Trimming pared 5 bases from V and 6 bases from J, leaving 19 bases between. This CDR3 is built from 15 residues. Germline lookup yields CDR1 MDHEN and CDR2 SYDVKM. The CDR3 here is CASSPSAGTYHGYTF. Written as DNA, the CDR3 is TGTGCCAGCAGTCCCAGTGCAGGAACGTACCATGGCTACACCTTC.

This chain joins TRBV5-4 and TRBJ1-6; a weak D match, TRBD1 (5 bases). The CDR3 spans 17 residues. Germline values: CDR1 SGHNT, CDR2 YYREEE (reference sequence). The V gene lost 3 bases and the J gene lost 6 bases, with 19 bases spanning the gap. DNA of the CDR3: TGTGCCAGCAGCTACCTAGGAAGAGACAGCCTTAATTCACCCCTCCACTTT. This translates into CASSYLGRDSLNSPLHF. The variable domain in full, with the rest retrieved from reference TRBV5-4 and TRBJ1-6, is ETGVTQSPTHLIKTRGQQVTLRCSSQSGHNTVSWYQQALGQGPQFIFQYYREEENGRGNFPPRFSGLQFPNYSSELNVNALELDDSALYLCASSYLGRDSLNSPLHFGNGTRLTVT.

This clone was found a few times. The V and J genes are TRBV9 and TRBJ2-1; TRBD2 agrees at 10 bases. This CDR3 contains 14 residues. Germline CDR1 is SGDLS and CDR2 is YYNGEE. V lost 2 bases and J lost 13; bases outside the gene matches: 9. The CDR3 reads CASSVASGGPRQFF. The DNA for the CDR3 is TGTGCCAGCAGCGTGGCTAGCGGGGGCCCTCGCCAGTTCTTC.

Remarks on this clone: One end of the junction varies from germline; a read error may be responsible. J is TRBJ2-5 and V is TRBV5-1, with 14 bases matching TRBD2. The CDR3 extends over 16 amino acids. CDR1 SGHRS and CDR2 YFSETQ come from the germline V gene. In DNA form, the CDR3 reads TGCGCCAGCAGGTTGGGACTAGCGGGGGACCAAGAGACCCAGTACTTC. Protein product: CASRLGLAGDQETQYF.

This clone was detected a few times. The V gene is TRBV11-2, the J gene TRBJ2-2; 8 nucleotides agree with TRBD2. J was trimmed by 4 bases and V by 2 bases; bases with no gene match: 6. This CDR3 region has 16 residues. Germline V gene data show CDR1 as SGHAT and CDR2 as FQNNGV. CDR3 protein: CASSLSGGGRTGELFF. The DNA of the CDR3 is TGTGCCAGCAGCTTATCCGGCGGGGGGCGCACCGGGGAGCTGTTTTTT.

This chain joins TRBV4-1 and TRBJ2-7, with 8 bases that match TRBD2. The CDR3 loop spans 15 amino acids. Germline V gene data show CDR1 as MGHRA and CDR2 as YSYEKL. V was clipped by 2 bases and J by 0 bases; unmatched bases: 3. CDR3 protein: CASSQYAGGSYEQYF. Written as DNA, the CDR3 is TGCGCCAGCAGCCAATACGCGGGGGGCTCCTACGAGCAGTACTTC.